This T cell receptor (beta chain) was sequenced during a study of identical twins. General study results and limits: Where beta out-of-frame sequences were concerned, excess twin sharing was weaker.

As regards this clonotype: What it binds is unknown.

A universal primer binding site was introduced by template switching. The final cDNA contained unique molecular identifiers. From the 5' RACE reads, TCRdb called clonotypes with MiXCR, one entry per CDR3 protein. Here the sample spans approximately 94,000 distinct CDR3 sequences, about 6.1% being singletons. Healthy Caucasians supplied all donations. From germline, CDR1 is LNHNV and CDR2 YYDKDF (reference sequence). This CDR3 region has 18 residues. Trimming pared 2 bases from V and 1 base from J, leaving 20 bases between. The source material was memory T cells sorted from blood. The rearrangement links TRBV15 to TRBJ1-1; no firm D call. The clonotype was recovered from a woman between 45 and 60 years old in good health. The CDR3 protein is CATSRRNRAGGGNTEAFF. In DNA form, the CDR3 reads TGTGCCACCAGCAGAAGAAACAGAGCGGGAGGTGGGAACACTGAAGCTTTCTTT.